This TCR beta chain was captured by sequencing in a study of Graves' ophthalmopathy and Graves' hyperthyroidism (dated by TCRdb to 2017 to 2018). Looking at the study overall: Hyperthyroidism was considered stable if no progression to ophthalmopathy occurred within 18 months of follow-up. The study used TCR beta repertoire signatures to distinguish Graves' ophthalmopathy from Graves' hyperthyroidism and to predict progression to ophthalmopathy. In total, 135 blood samples were TCR-sequenced: approximately 42 ophthalmopathy, around 75 hyperthyroidism and roughly 17 hyperthyroidism-to-ophthalmopathy patients. To explore V-J signatures that distinguish ophthalmopathy from hyperthyroidism, a discovery set of about a hundred patients was enrolled, made up of under 50 with ophthalmopathy and some 58 with stable hyperthyroidism. An independent validation cohort was composed of approximately 19 hyperthyroidism patients and more than 15 patients who later progressed from hyperthyroidism to ophthalmopathy. In about 6 hyperthyroidism patients, the T-cell repertoire of thyroid tissue was compared with the T-cell repertoire of blood. Once sampling was done, hyperthyroidism patients were given methimazole at a starting dose of 30 mg daily, while ophthalmopathy patients were given high-dose intravenous methylprednisolone.

For repertoire sequencing, TCR beta CDR3 regions were amplified from RNA transcripts. The first round was an RT-PCR using HTBI primers with the Qiagen OneStep RT-PCR kit, and this first round was followed by a second-round multiplex PCR, then size selection and purification. Libraries were sequenced paired-end with 100 bp reads on an Illumina HiSeq2000. On the authors' methods: SOAPnuke was used to process the reads, throwing out any read that had adapters, had uncalled bases, had a mean Phred below 15, or lacked an exact constant-primer or identifier match. COPE v1.2.5 was used to merge high-quality paired reads. Each unique nucleotide sequence was treated as a clonotype, and MiTCR v1.1 was used to align the clonotypes to the IMGT TRB V, D and J references. Only V-J combinations with frequency above 0.0001 were analysed, covering about 99% of repertoires. For each V-J combination, a TCR clonal expansion and chaos score was defined as F50 clonal expansion divided by the chaos observed in the TCRdist matrix. Welch's t-statistics and random forest were used to reduce features to about a dozen V-J combinations, which were fed into a naive Bayes classifier. The similarity between thyroid and blood repertoires was quantified using the Morisita-Horn index. TCRdb cleaned the public reads at Q25 with fastp, built clones with MiXCR and kept in-frame beta chains. Each record represents a unique CDR3 protein, reported with the most common genes and DNA among its rows. In this record, the V and J calls reflect TCRdb's handling and not the investigators' own analysis. Present in this sample are a few hundred thousand distinct CDR3 sequences, less than 45% of which were seen just once. Roughly 4.5% of the sample belongs to the ten largest clones.

The germline V gene yields SNHLY for CDR1 and FYNNEI for CDR2. Its CDR3 holds 14 amino acids, cysteine through phenylalanine. CDR3 DNA is the only sequence kept; it has 42 bases, read in frame from the first base. Trimming accounts for 11 bases at V and 0 bases at J, while the number of junction bases matched to no gene is 10. What the research found in general, with its limitations: In validation, the model predicted ophthalmopathy progression with less than 71% sensitivity and 72.22% specificity; fewer than 15 predicted patients were CT-confirmed with GO in a median of approximately 6.5 months. Among expanded thyroid clonotypes with frequency above 0.001, most also showed up in blood, which suggests that blood repertoires may reflect the thyroid immune response. No statistical method was used to set the sample size in advance, and the investigators knew which group each participant was assigned to. In cross-validation, the 13-signature model distinguished ophthalmopathy from stable hyperthyroidism with about 90% sensitivity and over 81% specificity, while in the test set the corresponding values were around 79% and 71%.

This clonotype was recorded many times. Its cognate antigen has yet to be identified. No qualities accompany the bases; no much larger clone lies one base away. Patients with hyperthyroidism were aged 18 to 65 years, had been newly diagnosed, and had a disease duration of less than 2 months. Anyone with other autoimmune diseases, uncontrolled infections, pregnancy or lactation was excluded from the study. Diagnosis was based on clinical symptoms, serum thyroxine, TRAb, thyroid ultrasound and orbital computed tomography. Trizol reagent was used to extract the total RNA, and its quality was then checked on an Agilent 2100 Bioanalyzer.

The sequencing sample was made of peripheral blood or thyroid tissue (not recorded which). The sequence came from an adult man with Graves' hyperthyroidism. The sequence is built from TRBV2 and TRBJ2-7, with 7 bases in between that match TRBD2. The nucleotides are TGTGCCTCGGCCCTGGCTAGCGGCTCCTACGAGCAGTACTTC. Translated, this gives CASALASGSYEQYF.